This TCR beta chain stems from a study of T cell responses to AZD1222 COVID-19 vaccine (dated by TCRdb to about 2021). About the investigation overall: AZD1222 recipients whose second dose came at about 4 weeks and those whose second dose came at about 12 weeks were combined into one group, since spike-specific TCR depth and breadth did not differ between the two schedules. A total of just over 230 trial participants underwent TCR sequencing, of whom about 210 received two doses of AZD1222 and approximately 25 received two doses of the MenACWY control vaccine. Enrollment into the trials was organized by age into subgroups of 18-55, 56-69 and 70-plus years, and those subgroups contained about 160, 30 and 59 TCR-sequenced participants, respectively. Overall results and qualifications from the work: Epitopes outside the regions mutated in the B.1.351 and B.1.1.7 variants were reportedly recognized by nearly half of the unique spike-specific TCRs. Because no day 14 peak-response samples were available, repertoires were characterized only after the peak T cell response. In the small 56-69-year group, the increase in depth fell short of significance, most likely because of low power. After two AZD1222 doses, both the breadth and the depth of spike-specific TCRs were significantly higher than at day 0 and than in MenACWY recipients. The vaccine-associated CD4 TCRs covered the entire spike protein, and the dominant responses fell in regions 160-218 and 743-854. Only 5 to 7 AZD1222 recipients were SARS-CoV-2 seropositive at baseline, limiting conclusions about previously exposed vaccinees. Most participants were white British and females outnumbered males, and the authors suggested that clonal diversity may have been underestimated.

The time point label of this sample denotes: baseline before first vaccination. The vaccinee samples were drawn from two UK trials, COV001 and COV002, one of which was a single-blind randomized controlled phase 2/3 trial testing AZD1222 (ChAdOx1 nCoV-19) in healthy adults. For TCRbeta chain sequencing, PBMC samples were collected from trial participants at day 0 and at day 28 after the second dose. This clone has a single count. The specificity of this receptor is unknown. The input lacks base qualities; no much larger clone sits a single base away. The CDR3 regions of human TCRbeta chains were subjected to immunosequencing. Processing in the source paper ran as follows. TCRs in the repertoires were matched against a reference library of SARS-CoV-2-specific TCRs that had been generated with the MIRA antigen-specificity platform. Breadth meant the fraction of unique TCRs that were SARS-CoV-2-associated, whereas depth meant the fraction of total T cells that were SARS-CoV-2-associated. Using the MIRA data, every spike-specific TCR was mapped to the spike region that the TCR reacted to and assigned to either a CD4 or a CD8 class. Log10-transformed breadth and depth values were compared by one-way ANOVA with Sidak's multiple comparisons tests. TCRdb re-hosts the immuneACCESS table, in-frame sequences only. Its copies lack some clones; in the studies checked, an unresolved V gene accounts for under half of them, and the cause for the rest is not known. V and J calls plus clone size are reproduced from that table; the DNA served to infer D and trimming. In this sample the table shows about 50,000 clones, 80% to 90% of which occur a single time. Together, the top ten hold roughly 15% of the sample.

Material: peripheral blood, obtained on day 0 of AZD1222 vaccination. This TCR was sampled from an adult in good health.

The sequence in DNA is TGTGCCAGCAGCATACTCCGGACAGTTCAAGAGACCCAGTACTTC. It codes for CASSILRTVQETQYF. The V and J genes are TRBV5-6 and TRBJ2-5; a tentative D match to TRBD1 spans 6 bases. Trimming takes 4 bases from V and 2 bases from J, and the germline ends sit 15 bases apart. CDR3 length: 15 amino acids, cysteine to phenylalanine. The CDR3 DNA has 45 bases and is translated from base 1. For CDR1 and CDR2, the germline V gene lists SGHDT and YYEEEE.